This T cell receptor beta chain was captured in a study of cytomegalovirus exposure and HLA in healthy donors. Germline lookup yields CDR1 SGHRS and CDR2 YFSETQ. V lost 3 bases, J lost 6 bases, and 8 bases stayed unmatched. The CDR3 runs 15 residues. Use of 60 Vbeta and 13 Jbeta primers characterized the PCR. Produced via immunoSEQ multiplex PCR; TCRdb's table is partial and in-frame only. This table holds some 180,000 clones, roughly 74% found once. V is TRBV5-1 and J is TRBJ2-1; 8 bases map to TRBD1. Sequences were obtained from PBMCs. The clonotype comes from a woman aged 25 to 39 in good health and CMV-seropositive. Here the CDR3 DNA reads TGCGCCAGCAGCTCGGACTCGACAGGGGTCAATGAGCAGTTCTTC. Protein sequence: CASSSDSTGVNEQFF.